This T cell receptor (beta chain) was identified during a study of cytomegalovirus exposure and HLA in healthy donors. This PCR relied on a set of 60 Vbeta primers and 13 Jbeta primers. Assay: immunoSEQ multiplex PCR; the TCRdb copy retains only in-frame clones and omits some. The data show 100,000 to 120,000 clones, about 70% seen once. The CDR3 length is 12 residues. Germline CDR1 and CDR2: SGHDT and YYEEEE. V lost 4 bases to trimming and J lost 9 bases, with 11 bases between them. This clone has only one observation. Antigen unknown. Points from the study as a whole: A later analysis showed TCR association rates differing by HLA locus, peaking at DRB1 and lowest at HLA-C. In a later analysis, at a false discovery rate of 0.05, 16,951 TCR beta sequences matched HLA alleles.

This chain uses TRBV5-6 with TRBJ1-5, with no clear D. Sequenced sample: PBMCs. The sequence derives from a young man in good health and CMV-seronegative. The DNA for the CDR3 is TGTGCCAGCAGCGTGAGATCTGGGCCCCAGCATTTT. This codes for CASSVRSGPQHF.